The 29 T cell receptor beta chains given below trace back to one sample, sequenced in a study of human T cells and chemical hapten exposure. TCRdb independently ran MiXCR on the RACE reads; one entry per CDR3 protein. The data show approximately 100,000 distinct CDR3 sequences, 11% seen once. Time point reported: patch test 1, 2 weeks after DPC sensitization. The treatment was: therapeutic diphenylcyclopropenone sensitization with weekly scalp DPC. The material was whole blood, obtained in connection with sensitization to the hapten diphenylcyclopropenone (DPC). The source of these receptors is a woman aged 40-49 years with alopecia areata. Some clones in this sample may be carry-over from other donors' samples.

The V and J genes are TRBV5-5 and TRBJ1-5; no reliable D call. Deletions cut 6 bases from V and 0 bases from J, with 16 bases between. Germline values: CDR1 SGHKS, CDR2 YYEKEE (reference sequence). The CDR3 has 16 residues. The CDR3 nucleotides read TGTGCCAGCATTCTGTCGGCCGGTGATAGCAATCAGCCCCAGCATTTT. Protein sequence: CASILSAGDSNQPQHF.

This clonotype was detected a few times. This chain connects TRBV7-9 to TRBJ2-7; 8 nucleotides agree with TRBD1. This CDR3 region has 17 residues. Germline values: CDR1 SEHNR, CDR2 FQNEAQ (reference sequence). The V and J ends lost 5 bases and 6 bases, in that order; junction bases with no gene match: 18. Written as DNA, the CDR3 is TGTGCCAGCAGCCTGGCAGGGGGCTCAGGGCATGGACGCGAGCAGTACTTC. It yields the protein CASSLAGGSGHGREQYF.

This clonotype has ten or more counts. V usage is TRBV6-2 or TRBV6-3 and J usage is TRBJ2-7, with D unresolved. V was shortened by 5 bases and J by 1 base, with 15 bases between the two germline ends. Germline V gene data show CDR1 as MNHEY and CDR2 as SVGEGT. The CDR3 consists of 15 residues. Here the CDR3 reads CASSEPTSRSYEQYF. The DNA of the CDR3 is TGTGCCAGCAGTGAGCCCACCTCCCGATCCTACGAGCAGTACTTC.

Here the CDR3 reads CASSQGLGRSEQFF. CDR3 in DNA: TGCGCCAGCAGCCAAGGTTTGGGTCGGAGCGAGCAGTTCTTC. This sequence joins TRBV4-3 and TRBJ2-1; no firm D call. V lost 1 base, J lost 10 bases, and 14 bases lay in between. This CDR3 has 14 residues. Germline V CDR1 and CDR2: LGHNA, YSLEER.

The table lists this clonotype with a few counts. Mismatch with germline at one junction end may stem from a read error. V gene TRBV7-3 combines with J gene TRBJ1-1, with 9 bases matching TRBD1. From germline, CDR1 is SGHTA and CDR2 FQGTGA. This CDR3 contains 13 residues. The CDR3 DNA follows: TGTGCCAGCAGCTGGGACAGGGACACTGAAGTTTTCTTT. As protein: CASSWDRDTEVFF. Based on the CDR3 plus reference TRBV7-3 and TRBJ1-1, the full variable domain is GAGVSQTPSNKVTEKGKYVELRCDPISGHTALYWYRQSLGQGPEFLIYFQGTGAADDSGLPNDRFFAVRPEGSVSTLKIQRTERGDSAVYLCASSWDRDTEVFFGQGTRLTVV.

As regards this clonotype: A much larger clone lies a single base off, so this may be a read error. The chain links TRBV5-4 to TRBJ2-7; 7 bases are a match to TRBD2. Germline lookup yields CDR1 SGHNT and CDR2 YYREEE (reference sequence). This CDR3 is built from 15 residues. CDR3 in DNA: TGTGTCAGCAGCTTGGAGCTAGCGGATAACTACGAGCAGTACTTC. Protein product: CVSSLELADNYEQYF.

This clonotype has ten or more counts. Here the CDR3 DNA reads TGTGCCAGCAGTACCTGGACAAGGATTGCCACTGAAGCTTTCTTT. It encodes CASSTWTRIATEAFF. This chain joins TRBV27 and TRBJ1-1; a possible D gene is TRBD1 (5 bases). Trimming removed 5 bases at V and 4 bases at J, with 17 bases between. The CDR3 is made up of 15 amino acids. The germline CDR1 and CDR2 sequences are MNHEY and SMNVEV (reference sequence).

The chain recombines TRBV11-2 with TRBJ2-7; 10 bases fit TRBD2. The germline V gene has CDR1 SGHAT and CDR2 FQNNGV. The junction had 2 bases not matched to a gene; V was cut back by 3 bases and J by 0 bases. The CDR3 consists of 15 residues. The CDR3 spells CASSFGLAASYEQYF. CDR3 coding DNA: TGTGCCAGCAGCTTTGGACTAGCGGCCTCCTACGAGCAGTACTTC.

This sequence joins TRBV20-1 and TRBJ1-4; tentatively, D is TRBD1 (5 bases). This CDR3 has 18 amino acids. V was shortened by 0 bases and J by 3 bases, with 20 bases between the two germline ends. Germline loops: CDR1 DFQATT, CDR2 SNEGSKA (reference sequence). CDR3 sequence reads: CSAREGPPQAGANEKLFF. The CDR3 nucleotides are TGCAGTGCTAGAGAGGGCCCCCCACAGGCAGGAGCTAATGAAAAACTGTTTTTT.

This clonotype was detected many times. The chain links TRBV6-5 to TRBJ2-1; 8 bases align to TRBD2. The germline V gene has CDR1 MNHEY and CDR2 SVGAGI. The ends lost 6 bases at V and 4 bases at J; junction bases unmatched: 8. CDR3 size: 15 residues. CDR3 nucleotides: TGTGCCAGCAGGACCCCTAGCGGGCCTTACAATGAGCAGTTCTTC. Encoded protein: CASRTPSGPYNEQFF.

The chain combines TRBV29-1 with TRBJ1-1; TRBD1 is a possible D gene (6 bases). The V end was cut by 8 bases, the J end by 4 bases, with 17 bases between. Germline CDR1 reads SQVTM; CDR2 reads ANQGSEA. The CDR3 runs to 13 residues. The CDR3 is CSLSRGRGTEAFF. Here the CDR3 DNA reads TGCAGCCTTTCCCGGGGGCGAGGCACTGAAGCTTTCTTT.

This clonotype was seen ten or more times. V usage is TRBV7-9 and J usage is TRBJ2-5, with D unresolved. V gave up 4 bases and J gave up 5 bases, with 23 bases separating them. Germline V gives CDR1 SEHNR, CDR2 FQNEAQ (reference sequence). The CDR3 length is 17 residues. The CDR3 sequence: CASSSLPRLGPSETQYF. The CDR3 nucleotides are TGTGCCAGCAGCTCACTCCCCAGGCTCGGGCCCTCGGAGACCCAGTACTTC.

This clonotype was seen more than once but under ten times. The genes are TRBV28 and TRBJ2-3; 7 positions match TRBD2. This CDR3 has 16 residues. Germline CDR1 is MDHEN and CDR2 is SYDVKM. The V and J ends lost 3 bases and 1 base, in that order; junction bases with no gene match: 7. CDR3 region: CASSLLGRGGTDTQYF. CDR3 nucleotide sequence: TGTGCCAGCAGTTTGCTTGGTCGGGGGGGCACAGATACGCAGTATTTT. The entire variable domain, with the rest obtained from reference TRBV28 and TRBJ2-3, is as follows: DVKVTQSSRYLVKRTGEKVFLECVQDMDHENMFWYRQDPGLGLRLIYFSYDVKMKEKGDIPEGYSVSREKKERFSLILESASTNQTSMYLCASSLLGRGGTDTQYFGPGTRLTVL.

This clonotype was detected ten times or more. This chain links TRBV4-2 with TRBJ2-7, with TRBD2 identical over 10 bases. J gave up 0 bases and V 0 bases, and 2 bases lay outside the gene matches. The CDR3 is 16 amino acids. Germline CDR1 is LGHNA and CDR2 is YNFKEQ. The CDR3 DNA sequence: TGTGCCAGCAGCCAAGATACTAGCGGGGCCTCCTACGAGCAGTACTTC. It encodes CASSQDTSGASYEQYF.

The rearrangement joins TRBV25-1 to TRBJ1-1; the match to TRBD1 covers 8 bases. Germline V gives CDR1 MGHDK, CDR2 SYGVNS. This CDR3 contains 13 residues. V lost 5 bases and J lost 3; bases outside the gene matches: 2. The CDR3 sequence: CASSRTGYTEAFF. The CDR3 DNA is TGTGCCAGCAGTAGGACAGGGTACACTGAAGCTTTCTTT. The whole variable domain, remainder taken from reference TRBV25-1 and TRBJ1-1, is EADIYQTPRYLVIGTGKKITLECSQTMGHDKMYWYQQDPGMELHLIHYSYGVNSTEKGDLSSESTVSRIRTEHFPLTLESARPSHTSQYLCASSRTGYTEAFFGQGTRLTVV.

There are a few counts of this clonotype. The rearrangement links TRBV7-8 to TRBJ2-7; D is uncertain. The CDR3 loop spans 13 amino acids. CDR1 and CDR2 from the germline V gene are SGHVS and FQNEAQ. The V and J ends lost 0 bases and 3 bases respectively, with 6 bases between them. The CDR3, as DNA: TGTGCCAGCAGCTTAGCACGTTACTACGAGCAGTACTTC. Its protein product is CASSLARYYEQYF.

There are many counts of this clonotype. The rearrangement links TRBV23-1 to TRBJ2-7, with D maybe TRBD1 (6 bases). TRBV23-1 has ORF status, its function being uncertain. V was shortened by 0 bases and J by 2 bases, with 11 bases between the two germline ends. CDR3 length: 15 amino acids. The CDR3 protein is CASSQSFQGPYEQYF. The CDR3 DNA follows: TGCGCCAGCAGTCAATCGTTCCAGGGGCCCTACGAGCAGTACTTC.

This clonotype was recorded a few times. This chain uses TRBV29-1 with TRBJ2-7; no clear D gene. The CDR3 is 12 amino acids. The germline CDR1 and CDR2 sequences are SQVTM and ANQGSEA. V was cut by 3 bases and J by 7 bases, with 13 bases left in between. CDR3 sequence (DNA): TGCAGCGTTGATACGGGTGTGGGGGAGCAGTACTTC. Translation: CSVDTGVGEQYF.

This clonotype was picked up many times. CDR3: CASSPIRAGGETQYF. DNA of the CDR3: TGTGCCAGCAGCCCTATACGAGCTGGTGGAGAGACCCAGTACTTC. V and J are TRBV28 and TRBJ2-5; D remains unclear. Germline assignment: CDR1 MDHEN and CDR2 SYDVKM. Trimming left V 6 bases short and J 4 bases short, with 18 bases between. This CDR3 comprises 15 residues.

This clonotype has just a few counts. The DNA for the CDR3 is TGTGCCAGCAGTAGGGACAGGGAATATGGCTACACCTTC. This gives the protein CASSRDREYGYTF. The chain is built from TRBV6-6 and TRBJ1-2; TRBD1 matches at 9 bases. The CDR3 totals 13 residues. Germline V gene data show CDR1 as MNHNY and CDR2 as SVGAGI (reference sequence). V shed 5 bases and J 5 bases; nucleotides not matched to a gene: 3.

This clonotype appeared many times. The chain recombines TRBV29-1 with TRBJ2-7, with TRBD1 identical over 7 bases. Trimming took 7 bases from V and 3 from J; bases not matched to a gene: 6. The CDR3 has 12 residues. Germline assignment: CDR1 SQVTM and CDR2 ANQGSEA. CDR3 in amino acids: CSGRTGLYEQYF. The CDR3 nucleotides are TGCAGCGGGAGGACAGGACTCTACGAGCAGTACTTC.

This clonotype has more than one count but fewer than ten. The chain combines TRBV6-5 with TRBJ1-1; D gene ambiguous. The ends were cut back, 6 bases at V and 4 bases at J, with 12 bases in the middle. The CDR3 is 13 amino acids. Germline CDR1 and CDR2: MNHEY and SVGAGI. The CDR3 nucleotides are TGTGCCAGCAGCCGTCGAGTCGGCACTGAAGCTTTCTTT. This encodes CASSRRVGTEAFF.

At least ten counts were recorded for this clonotype. This chain connects TRBV7-2 to TRBJ2-5; 9 bases agree with TRBD2. Germline CDR1 reads SGHTA; CDR2 reads FQGNSA. The V segment lost 5 bases and the J segment 6 bases; nucleotides outside the gene matches: 10. The CDR3 length is 15 residues. The CDR3 DNA reads as TGTGCCAGCAGCGCGGATAGCGGGAGTAGGAAGACCCAGTACTTC. As protein: CASSADSGSRKTQYF.

This clonotype has just a few counts. CDR3 nucleotide sequence: TGTGCCAGCAGTGTCGACAGGGCCGCAACTAATGAAAAACTGTTTTTT. This gives the protein CASSVDRAATNEKLFF. The chain employs TRBV27 and TRBJ1-4; 7 bases line up with TRBD1. The V gene end was trimmed by 5 bases and the J gene end by 0 bases; junction bases not matched to a gene: 6. Germline assignment: CDR1 MNHEY and CDR2 SMNVEV (reference sequence). The CDR3 consists of 16 residues.

This chain joins TRBV10-3 and TRBJ2-2; 10 nucleotides agree with TRBD2. The CDR3 is made up of 15 amino acids. With V trimmed by 10 bases and J by 1 base, 6 bases remained unmatched. Germline V lookup: CDR1 ENHRY, CDR2 SYGVKD. The CDR3 coding sequence is TGTGCCACTCTAGCGGGGGCCCTGAACACCGGGGAGCTGTTTTTT. Amino acids: CATLAGALNTGELFF.

The chain uses TRBV2 and TRBJ2-2, with 7 nucleotides matching TRBD1. Germline lookup yields CDR1 SNHLY and CDR2 FYNNEI. The CDR3 has 14 residues. The J segment lost 6 bases and the V segment lost 8 bases, leaving 9 bases of the junction unmatched. The CDR3 loop is CASRDRVVAGELFF. CDR3 nucleotides: TGTGCCAGCCGAGACAGGGTAGTGGCCGGGGAGCTGTTTTTT.

J is TRBJ2-7 and V is TRBV6-2 or TRBV6-3; 13 bases align to TRBD2. CDR3 length equals 15 residues. The germline V gene encodes CDR1 MNHEY and CDR2 SVGEGT. The J segment lost 2 bases and the V segment lost 6 bases, leaving 4 bases of the junction unmatched. The CDR3 region is CASSRGLAGTYEQYF. The CDR3 region has the DNA TGTGCCAGCAGCCGGGGACTAGCGGGAACCTACGAGCAGTACTTC.

The chain joins TRBV7-2 to TRBJ2-3; D is ambiguous. The germline gives CDR1 SGHTA, CDR2 FQGNSA. The V and J ends lost 3 bases and 2 bases respectively, with 9 bases between them. The CDR3 covers 14 residues. The CDR3 here is CASSLGSPTDTQYF. In DNA, the CDR3 is TGTGCCAGCAGCTTGGGCAGCCCCACAGATACGCAGTATTTT.

This chain links TRBV7-2 with TRBJ2-3; D tentatively reads TRBD1 or TRBD2 (6 bases each). The CDR3 has 16 residues. With 4 bases removed from V and 3 bases from J, the gap between germline ends came to 17 bases. Germline CDR1 and CDR2: SGHTA and FQGNSA. The CDR3 DNA sequence: TGTGCCAGCAGCTCCTATCTGGGGGGCCTGACAGATACGCAGTATTTT. This encodes CASSSYLGGLTDTQYF.